Shown below are 22 T cell receptor beta chains from a single sample sequenced in a study of shared clonotypes between healthy human individuals. Measured with immunoSEQ multiplex PCR; TCRdb has only the in-frame clones, and not every one. The table shows about 2.4 million clones, with just over 90% occurring only once. Source material: naive CD4+ T cells sorted from blood. The subset here: CD45RA+ positively selected. These receptors all come from a man between 18 and 29 years old in good health.

This sequence joins TRBV18 and TRBJ2-5; TRBD2 matches at 9 bases. Germline loops: CDR1 KGHSH, CDR2 LQKENI. Unmatched junction bases numbered 6, after V lost 3 bases and J lost 1 base. The CDR3 is 16 amino acids. CDR3 amino acids: CASSPPGGGGQETQYF. The CDR3 nucleotides are TGTGCCAGCTCACCCCCTGGCGGGGGGGGCCAAGAGACCCAGTACTTC.

The chain employs TRBV5-1 and TRBJ2-2; TRBD1 or TRBD2 may be the D gene (5 bases each). The germline gives CDR1 SGHRS, CDR2 YFSETQ. Trimming took off 7 bases at V and 4 bases at J, with 11 bases between the two ends. The length of the CDR3 is 13 residues. The CDR3, as DNA: TGCGCCAGCGGGGGAACCGGCACCGGGGAGCTGTTTTTT. Translating gives CASGGTGTGELFF.

This clone came up a few times. This sample also contains other DNA sequences that code for the same CDR3. The chain is built from TRBV5-1 and TRBJ1-5; D not certain. V shed 0 bases and J shed 2 bases, with 9 bases lying between them. Looked up from germline, CDR1 is SGHRS and CDR2 is YFSETQ. The CDR3 sequence is 15 residues long. DNA for the CDR3: TGCGCCAGCAGCTTGGAGGGTTTGGGCAATCAGCCCCAGCATTTT. It specifies CASSLEGLGNQPQHF. The variable domain in full, completed from reference TRBV5-1 and TRBJ1-5, reads KAGVTQTPRYLIKTRGQQVTLSCSPISGHRSVSWYQQTPGQGLQFLFEYFSETQRNKGNFPGRFSGRQFSNSRSEMNVSTLELGDSALYLCASSLEGLGNQPQHFGDGTRLSIL.

This sequence joins TRBV10-1 and TRBJ2-1; 9 nucleotides line up with TRBD1. Germline V gene data show CDR1 as WNHNN and CDR2 as SYGVQD (reference sequence). The CDR3 loop spans 16 amino acids. V lost 0 bases, J lost 8 bases, and 8 bases stayed unmatched. The CDR3 is CASSESGTGKVHEQFF. The CDR3, as DNA: TGCGCCAGCAGTGAGTCCGGGACAGGGAAGGTCCATGAGCAGTTCTTC.

To note about this clone: Other DNA sequences in the same sample also yield this CDR3. The gene calls are TRBV6-5 and TRBJ1-1, with D uncertain. Deletions cut 6 bases from V and 1 base from J, with 3 bases between. Germline V gene data show CDR1 as MNHEY and CDR2 as SVGAGI. The CDR3 runs 11 residues. This chain's CDR3 is CASSANTEAFF. The DNA of the CDR3 is TGTGCCAGCAGCGCGAACACTGAAGCTTTCTTT.

This chain uses TRBV10-3 with TRBJ2-3; 10 nucleotides align to TRBD2. Germline V gene data show CDR1 as ENHRY and CDR2 as SYGVKD. J was trimmed by 0 bases and V by 3 bases; bases with no gene match: 6. The CDR3 is made up of 17 amino acids. CDR3 sequence: CAISDQAGGLSTDTQYF. Written as DNA, the CDR3 is TGTGCCATCAGTGACCAAGCGGGGGGGCTCAGCACAGATACGCAGTATTTT.

This clone was detected only once. This CDR3 reads CASGQALGTQYF. In nucleotides, the CDR3 is TGTGCCAGTGGGCAGGCCTTGGGGACGCAGTATTTT. This rearrangement joins TRBV6-5 to TRBJ2-3; D unclear. Deletions cut 9 bases from V and 9 bases from J, with 16 bases between. The CDR3 loop spans 12 amino acids. The germline V gene encodes CDR1 MNHEY and CDR2 SVGAGI.

V usage is TRBV4-3 and J usage is TRBJ1-2; a possible D gene is TRBD1 (5 bases). Germline V CDR1 and CDR2: LGHNA, YSLEER. V was trimmed by 0 bases and J by 0 bases, leaving 11 bases between them. This CDR3 is built from 16 residues. CDR3 nucleotides: TGCGCCAGCAGCCAAGATTTCCCAGGGTCTAACTATGGCTACACCTTC. As protein: CASSQDFPGSNYGYTF.

The chain links TRBV6-6 to TRBJ2-7; TRBD2 agrees at 9 bases. Trimming at V came to 5 bases and at J to 0 bases, leaving 8 bases not matched to a gene. Per the germline V gene, CDR1 is MNHNY and CDR2 is SVGAGI (reference sequence). The CDR3 length is 16 residues. The CDR3 DNA follows: TGTGCCAGCAGTAAAGATAGCGGGGGCCTCTCCTACGAGCAGTACTTC. Its translation is CASSKDSGGLSYEQYF.

In this sample, this clone turned up a few times. This chain joins TRBV6-6 and TRBJ1-1, with D unclear. The CDR3 consists of 13 residues. V was pared by 4 bases and J by 8 bases, with 14 bases between. Germline assignment: CDR1 MNHNY and CDR2 SVGAGI (reference sequence). Here the CDR3 reads CASSSGGSIEAFF. The CDR3 DNA is TGTGCCAGCAGTTCAGGCGGCTCCATAGAAGCTTTCTTT.

This rearrangement joins TRBV7-2 to TRBJ2-2; 9 positions agree with TRBD2. Per the germline V gene, CDR1 is SGHTA and CDR2 is FQGNSA. The CDR3 is made up of 15 amino acids. J lost 7 bases, V lost 6 bases, and 9 bases had no gene match. CDR3 coding DNA: TGTGCCAGCAGTATGGTAGCGGGAGTAGGCGGGGAGCTGTTTTTT. This sequence encodes CASSMVAGVGGELFF.

The chain carries TRBV19 and TRBJ2-1; 11 positions match TRBD2. Per the germline V gene, CDR1 is LNHDA and CDR2 is SQIVND (reference sequence). The CDR3 has 17 amino acids. With V trimmed by 7 bases and J by 6 bases, 14 bases remained unmatched. CDR3 DNA sequence: TGTGCCAGTACCTACTCGGGACTAGCGGAGCACTCCAATGAGCAGTTCTTC. Its protein product is CASTYSGLAEHSNEQFF.

The chain carries TRBV2 and TRBJ2-1; the D gene could be TRBD1 or TRBD2 (5 bases each). Looked up from germline, CDR1 is SNHLY and CDR2 is FYNNEI. The V end was cut by 3 bases, the J end by 15 bases, with 12 bases between. The CDR3 spans 11 residues. The CDR3 DNA reads as TGTGCCAGCAGTGATCGGGGCCGGATGTTCTTC. The encoded protein is CASSDRGRMFF.

The chain combines TRBV30 with TRBJ1-2; D call uncertain. This CDR3 is 12 amino acids long. Trimming cost V 8 bases and J 4 bases, with 14 bases left between them. Germline CDR1 and CDR2: GTSNPN and SVGIG (reference sequence). For the CDR3, the DNA is TGTGCCGAGGGCGTAGGCTCCTATGGCTACACCTTC. Its translation: CAEGVGSYGYTF.

The J gene is TRBJ2-5, the V gene TRBV7-2, with 8 positions matching TRBD2. Germline loops: CDR1 SGHTA, CDR2 FQGNSA. V gave up 4 bases and J gave up 3 bases; unmatched junction bases: 10. The CDR3 totals 16 residues. CDR3: CASSSGRGAQKETQYF. As DNA, the CDR3 is TGTGCCAGCAGCTCCGGGCGGGGGGCGCAAAAAGAGACCCAGTACTTC.

The chain is built from TRBV29-1 and TRBJ1-4; D gene unclear. Trimming removed 4 bases from V and 8 bases from J, with 14 bases in between. The CDR3 sequence is 13 residues long. Germline CDR1 and CDR2: SQVTM and ANQGSEA. The CDR3 DNA reads TGCAGCGTTGGAGTAGGCCTGGGGGAAAAACTGTTTTTT. Translated, it gives CSVGVGLGEKLFF. The complete variable domain, with remaining parts taken from reference TRBV29-1 and TRBJ1-4, reads SAVISQKPSRDICQRGTSLTIQCQVDSQVTMMFWYRQQPGQSLTLIATANQGSEATYESGFVIDKFPISRPNLTFSTLTVSNMSPEDSSIYLCSVGVGLGEKLFFGSGTQLSVL.

This clone was detected once. J is TRBJ2-7 and V is TRBV30; D may be TRBD1 or TRBD2 (5 bases each). Germline CDR1 reads GTSNPN; CDR2 reads SVGIG (reference sequence). The CDR3 has 13 amino acids. V shed 2 bases and J shed 2 bases, with 10 bases lying between them. The CDR3 loop reads CAWSRDGPYEQYF. The CDR3 region has the DNA TGTGCCTGGAGTAGGGACGGCCCCTACGAGCAGTACTTC.

This clone was recorded a few times. The V and J genes are TRBV19 and TRBJ1-4; tentative D call: TRBD1 (6 bases). The germline CDR1 and CDR2 sequences are LNHDA and SQIVND (reference sequence). Trimming stripped 7 bases from V and 5 bases from J, with 20 bases between. This CDR3 spans 16 amino acids. The CDR3: CASKSGSNRENEKLFF. CDR3 in DNA: TGTGCCAGTAAGAGCGGTAGTAACAGGGAAAATGAAAAACTGTTTTTT.

Points on this clone: This same CDR3 is encoded by further DNA sequences in the sample. The CDR3 DNA reads TGTGCCAGCAGTTTGGACAGGGGATACGAGCAGTACTTC. This sequence encodes CASSLDRGYEQYF. The J gene is TRBJ2-7, the V gene TRBV28; 9 nucleotides align to TRBD1. Germline lookup yields CDR1 MDHEN and CDR2 SYDVKM. The CDR3 sequence is 13 residues long. The junction had 1 base not matched to a gene; V was cut back by 3 bases and J by 4 bases. Full variable domain (remainder filled in from reference TRBV28 and TRBJ2-7): DVKVTQSSRYLVKRTGEKVFLECVQDMDHENMFWYRQDPGLGLRLIYFSYDVKMKEKGDIPEGYSVSREKKERFSLILESASTNQTSMYLCASSLDRGYEQYFGPGTRLTVT.

This clone was seen a single time. The chain carries TRBV5-1 and TRBJ1-6; D might be TRBD1 (5 bases). Trimming shortened V by 0 bases and J by 6 bases, and 10 bases separated the two germline ends. This CDR3 contains 15 residues. The germline V gene has CDR1 SGHRS and CDR2 YFSETQ. The CDR3: CASSLAAGTNSPLHF. The CDR3 DNA follows: TGCGCCAGCAGCTTGGCCGCAGGGACTAATTCACCCCTCCACTTT.

CDR3 DNA sequence: TGTGCCAGCAGCTCACAGGGCGCAACACTCTACGAGCAGTACTTC. It translates to CASSSQGATLYEQYF. The genes are TRBV11-2 and TRBJ2-7; a weak D match, TRBD1 (6 bases). V was trimmed by 4 bases and J by 3 bases, leaving 16 bases between them. CDR1 SGHAT and CDR2 FQNNGV come from the germline V gene. The length of the CDR3 is 15 residues.

The chain joins TRBV7-6 to TRBJ2-3; D not resolved. Trimming left V 4 bases short and J 2 bases short, with 4 bases between. The CDR3 contains 12 residues. CDR1 SGHVS and CDR2 FNYEAQ come from the germline V gene. DNA for the CDR3: TGTGCCAGCAGCTCCACCACAGATACGCAGTATTTT. Its translation: CASSSTTDTQYF.